This T cell receptor (beta chain) was captured in a study of CD8 T cells in Susac syndrome. On the study more broadly: Blood was drawn from patients with Susac syndrome. At that point, they were therapy-naive, on corticosteroids, or on intravenous immunoglobulin alone. Study-level findings and limits: The CD4+ T cell repertoires from Susac syndrome exhibited no clonal expansion.

Random hexamers served to reverse transcribe about 0.45 to 1 ug RNA. The authors amplified TCR beta CDR3 across 54 Vbeta and 13 Jbeta using immunoSEQ multiplex PCR. TCRdb called the immunoSEQ multiplex PCR reads again in MiXCR, with one record for every CDR3 protein. The table lists about 94,000 distinct CDR3 sequences, around 94% of them singletons. Regarding this clonotype: Its antigen is still unknown.

The TCR sequence derives from a human donor with Susac syndrome. The sequenced sample consisted of CD4+ T cells from PBMCs.

CDR3 protein: CATSRGTVNGYTF. Here the CDR3 DNA reads TGTGCCACCAGCAGAGGGACAGTCAATGGCTACACCTTC. The rearrangement links TRBV15 to TRBJ1-2; possible D gene TRBD1, 6 bases. The V end was cut by 1 base, the J end by 6 bases, with 9 bases between. Germline values: CDR1 LNHNV, CDR2 YYDKDF (reference sequence). The CDR3 is 13 residues long. Looking up the rest from reference TRBV15 and TRBJ1-2 gives the full variable domain: DAMVIQNPRYQVTQFGKPVTLSCSQTLNHNVMYWYQQKSSQAPKLLFHYYDKDFNNEADTPDNFQSRRPNTSFCFLDIRSPGLGDTAMYLCATSRGTVNGYTFGSGTRLTVV.